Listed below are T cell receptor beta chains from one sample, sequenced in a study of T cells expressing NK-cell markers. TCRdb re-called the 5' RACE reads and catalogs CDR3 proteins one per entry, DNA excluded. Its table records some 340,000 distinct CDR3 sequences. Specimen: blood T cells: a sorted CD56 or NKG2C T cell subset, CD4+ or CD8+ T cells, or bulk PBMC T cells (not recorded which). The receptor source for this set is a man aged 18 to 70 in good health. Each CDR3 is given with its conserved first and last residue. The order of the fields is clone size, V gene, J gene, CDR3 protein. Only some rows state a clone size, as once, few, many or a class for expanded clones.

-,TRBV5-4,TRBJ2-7,CASLFRGEQYF
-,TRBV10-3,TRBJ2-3,CAISASGGYGADTQYF
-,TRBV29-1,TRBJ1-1,CSVERQGLAFF
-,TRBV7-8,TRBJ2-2,CASSSRTGGSGELFF
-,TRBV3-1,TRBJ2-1,CASSQEKTSGDNEQFF
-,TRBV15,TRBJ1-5,CATSRYGSGGISNQPQHF
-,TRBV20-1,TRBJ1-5,CSARVGGRGANQPQHF
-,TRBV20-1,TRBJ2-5,CSARTGGGETQYF
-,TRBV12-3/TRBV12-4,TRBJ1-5,CASTLLGRYSNQPQHF
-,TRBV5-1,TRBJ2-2,CASSRGTSGANTGELFF
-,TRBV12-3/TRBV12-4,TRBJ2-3,CASSPQYSGGDDTQYF
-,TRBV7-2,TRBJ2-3,CASSFGAGGKTDTQYF
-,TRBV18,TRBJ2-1,CASSPPGGGPNEQFF
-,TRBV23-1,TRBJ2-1,CASTHNIRDREYNEQFF
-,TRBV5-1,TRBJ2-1,CASSSTTSGTAYGNEQFF
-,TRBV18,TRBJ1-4,CASSPETGINEKLFF
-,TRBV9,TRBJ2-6,CASSHRTLRVGANVLTF
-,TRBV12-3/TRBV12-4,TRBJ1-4,CASSLLIGREKLFF
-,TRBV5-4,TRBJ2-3,CASSSTRQGLSDTQYF
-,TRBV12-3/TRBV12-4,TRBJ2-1,CASRPGQGYNEQFF
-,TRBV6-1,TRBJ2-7,CATQDNLYEQYF
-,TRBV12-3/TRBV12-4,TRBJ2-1,CASSLGQRTRYEQFF
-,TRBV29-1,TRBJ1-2,CSALGRGMDYGYTF
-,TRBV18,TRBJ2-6,CASSPTGSSGANVLTF
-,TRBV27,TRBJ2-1,CASSLPVAGGLYEQFF
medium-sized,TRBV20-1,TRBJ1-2,CSARETGSGLNYGYTF
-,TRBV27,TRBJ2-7,CASSPVRGRYEQYF
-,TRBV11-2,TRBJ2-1,CASSLNQGYYNEQFF
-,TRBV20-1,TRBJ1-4,CSADPGTGSEKLFF
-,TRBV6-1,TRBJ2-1,CASSSPGRGGRNEQFF
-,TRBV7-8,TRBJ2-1,CASSLVGTPSSYNEQFF
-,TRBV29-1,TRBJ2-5,CSVVLAGGQETQYF
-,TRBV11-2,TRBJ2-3,CASSSPGARYAVFF
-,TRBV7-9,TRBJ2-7,CASSLGGQSYEQYF
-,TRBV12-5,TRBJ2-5,CASGLGTGWDGETQYF
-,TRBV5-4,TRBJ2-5,CASSPGGQGSVETQYF
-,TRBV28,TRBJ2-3,CASNGGGSGRTQYF
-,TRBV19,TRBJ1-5,CASSIATGVGQPQHF
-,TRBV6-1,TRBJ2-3,CASSQGRTSDTQYF
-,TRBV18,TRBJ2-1,CASSPPAQGIGDNEQFF
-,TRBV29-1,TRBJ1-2,CSVPQGRGYTF
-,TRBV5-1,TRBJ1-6,CASSSREHSPLHF
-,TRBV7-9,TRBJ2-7,CASSLALRGDYEQYF
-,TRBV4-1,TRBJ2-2,CASSLRTSRLTGELFF
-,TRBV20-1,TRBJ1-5,CSAGTGISNQPQHF
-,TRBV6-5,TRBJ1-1,CASSFRRQSSQGAEAFF
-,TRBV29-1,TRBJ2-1,CSVRDRPNEQFF